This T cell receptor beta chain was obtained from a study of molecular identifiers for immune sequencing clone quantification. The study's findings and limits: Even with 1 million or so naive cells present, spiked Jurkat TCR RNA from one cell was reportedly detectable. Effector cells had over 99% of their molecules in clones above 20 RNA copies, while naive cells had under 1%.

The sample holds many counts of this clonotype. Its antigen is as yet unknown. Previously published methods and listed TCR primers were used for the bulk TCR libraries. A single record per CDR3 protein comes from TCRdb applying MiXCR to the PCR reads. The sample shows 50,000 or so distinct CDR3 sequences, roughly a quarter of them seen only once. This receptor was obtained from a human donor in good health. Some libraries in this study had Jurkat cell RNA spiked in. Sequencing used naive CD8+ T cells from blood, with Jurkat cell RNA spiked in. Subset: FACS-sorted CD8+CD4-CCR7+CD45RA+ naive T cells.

The CDR3 nucleotides are TGCGCCAGCAGCTTGGGCAGAACCCAAGAGACCCAGTACTTC. Its translation is CASSLGRTQETQYF. This chain links TRBV5-1 with TRBJ2-5, with D uncertain. The CDR3 runs 14 residues. The germline V and J ends were trimmed by 0 bases and 1 base, with 7 bases remaining between them. Germline CDR1 is SGHRS and CDR2 is YFSETQ.